Reported below is one TCR beta chain. Antigen unknown. Vbeta (60) and Jbeta (13) primers were used in the PCR. Data came from immunoSEQ multiplex PCR; TCRdb stores just in-frame clones and leaves some out. This table holds around 140,000 clones, approximately 57% found once. This sample was included in a study of cytomegalovirus exposure and HLA in healthy donors. Regarding the study as a whole: In a later analysis, HLA-associated beta chains showed higher expansion and lower generation probabilities than comparable chains. The study carried out a later analysis of TCR beta sequences. It associated some 17,000 of them with specific HLA alleles at a false discovery rate of 0.05.

V lost 0 bases, J lost 6 bases, and 2 bases stayed unmatched. Per the germline V gene, CDR1 is SGDLS and CDR2 is YYNGEE. This CDR3 has 14 amino acids. This TCR was recovered from a male donor in good health and CMV-seronegative. This rearrangement joins TRBV9 to TRBJ1-5, with 8 bases that match TRBD1. Sequences were obtained from PBMCs. Here the CDR3 DNA reads TGTGCCAGCAGCGTAGGTCAGGGGGCTCAGCCCCAGCATTTT. Amino acids: CASSVGQGAQPQHF.